Following are 18 T cell receptor beta chains from one sample sequenced in a study of shared clonotypes between healthy human individuals. The naive CD8 population came from CD45RO-negative cells selected for CCR7, without terminally differentiated effector memory CD45RA+ cells. Sequenced by immunoSEQ multiplex PCR; TCRdb stores in-frame clones only, minus some. The sample holds under 1 million clones, around 96% seen once. Sequences were obtained from naive CD8+ T cells sorted from blood. These receptor sequences come from a man between 25 and 39 years old in good health.

The chain carries TRBV6-4 and TRBJ2-1; D possibly corresponds to TRBD2 (6 bases). CDR1 is MRHNA and CDR2 is SNTAGT in the germline V gene. The CDR3 is made up of 16 amino acids. The germline V and J ends were trimmed by 4 bases and 3 bases, with 16 bases remaining between them. CDR3 DNA: TGTGCCAGCAGTGCCTCGACTAGACTGGTCTACAATGAGCAGTTCTTC. This sequence encodes CASSASTRLVYNEQFF.

This chain joins TRBV5-4 and TRBJ2-1; D call uncertain. V lost 4 bases, J lost 8 bases, and 19 bases lay in between. The length of the CDR3 is 15 residues. CDR1 and CDR2 (germline): SGHNT, YYREEE (reference sequence). This CDR3 reads CASSGRNYGRDEQFF. In DNA, the CDR3 is TGTGCCAGCAGCGGAAGAAACTACGGACGGGATGAGCAGTTCTTC.

The chain uses TRBV7-9 and TRBJ1-1; 9 bases map to TRBD1. Germline V gene lookup returns CDR1 SEHNR and CDR2 FQNEAQ (reference sequence). The CDR3 extends over 16 amino acids. The trim removed 1 base at V and 4 bases at J, leaving 7 bases unmatched. For the CDR3, the DNA is TGTGCCAGCAGCTTAGTGCCAGGACAGGGGAGCACTGAAGCTTTCTTT. Translating it yields CASSLVPGQGSTEAFF.

This clone appeared once. Additional DNA sequences in this sample encode the identical CDR3. V usage is TRBV27 and J usage is TRBJ2-7; TRBD2 matches at 9 bases. Germline values: CDR1 MNHEY, CDR2 SMNVEV (reference sequence). Unmatched junction bases numbered 5, after V lost 5 bases and J lost 0 bases. The CDR3 is 15 residues long. This CDR3 is CASSPAGGRSYEQYF. In DNA form, the CDR3 reads TGTGCCAGCAGTCCAGCGGGAGGCCGCTCCTACGAGCAGTACTTC.

The chain uses TRBV28 and TRBJ1-5, with D uncertain. Trimming shortened V by 6 bases and J by 9 bases, and 3 bases separated the two germline ends. The CDR3 has 9 residues. Germline V gene sequence: CDR1 MDHEN, CDR2 SYDVKM. The CDR3 coding sequence is TGTGCCAGCAGAGGGCCCCAGCATTTT. Translation: CASRGPQHF.

V and J are TRBV6-5 and TRBJ2-7; tentative D call: TRBD1 (6 bases). The CDR3 extends over 16 amino acids. V lost 3 bases and J lost 5, with 20 bases in between. CDR1 and CDR2 (germline): MNHEY, SVGAGI. The CDR3 DNA reads as TGTGCCAGCAGTTATGGGGACACACCTTCCCTGGACGAGCAGTACTTC. Translating it yields CASSYGDTPSLDEQYF.

The rearrangement links TRBV7-8 to TRBJ2-7; 9 bases align to TRBD2. CDR1 is SGHVS and CDR2 is FQNEAQ in the germline V gene. The V gene end was trimmed by 5 bases and the J gene end by 6 bases; junction bases not matched to a gene: 5. The CDR3 runs 13 residues. CDR3 bases: TGTGCCAGCAGCCCGGGACTAGCTCGCGAGCAGTACTTC. Translation: CASSPGLAREQYF.

This sequence joins TRBV18 and TRBJ1-5, with TRBD1 matching 7 bases. Per germline, CDR1 KGHSH and CDR2 LQKENI. This CDR3 has 15 amino acids. V was clipped by 5 bases and J by 4 bases; unmatched bases: 8. The CDR3 sequence is CASSTSGQLNQPQHF. The CDR3 DNA follows: TGTGCCAGCTCAACATCGGGACAGCTGAATCAGCCCCAGCATTTT.

As regards this clone: At the DNA level, this CDR3 is encoded by other sequences in the same sample as well. The chain joins TRBV27 to TRBJ2-2, with D unresolved. The V and J ends lost 3 bases and 6 bases respectively, with 5 bases between them. The CDR3 consists of 12 residues. The germline V gene has CDR1 MNHEY and CDR2 SMNVEV (reference sequence). The CDR3 DNA reads TGTGCCAGCAGTTTTTTAGCCGGGGAGCTGTTTTTT. It codes for CASSFLAGELFF.

The DNA for the CDR3 is TGTGCCAGCAGCAAGGAGGGGTTCAGAGAGACCCAGTACTTC. Its protein product is CASSKEGFRETQYF. The V and J genes are TRBV7-9 and TRBJ2-5, with TRBD2 as a possible D gene (6 bases). Trimming took 5 bases from V and 4 from J, leaving 14 bases between them. The germline CDR1 and CDR2 sequences are SEHNR and FQNEAQ (reference sequence). The CDR3 is 14 amino acids.

The chain links TRBV9 to TRBJ2-1; either TRBD1 or TRBD2 may supply D (5 bases each). V shed 4 bases and J shed 9 bases, with 20 bases lying between them. CDR3 length: 15 amino acids. Looked up from germline, CDR1 is SGDLS and CDR2 is YYNGEE. In nucleotides, the CDR3 is TGTGCCAGCAGCCTCCACCGGGACCCGATGATTGAGCAGTTCTTC. It specifies CASSLHRDPMIEQFF.

The chain links TRBV7-9 to TRBJ2-2, with 8 positions matching TRBD1. V shed 4 bases, J shed 2 bases, and the junction held 3 bases outside the gene matches. This CDR3 comprises 15 residues. Germline V gene lookup returns CDR1 SEHNR and CDR2 FQNEAQ (reference sequence). The CDR3 coding sequence is TGTGCCAGCAGCTGGACAGGGTCTAACACCGGGGAGCTGTTTTTT. It yields the protein CASSWTGSNTGELFF.

The chain combines TRBV6-5 with TRBJ1-1; tentative D call: TRBD1 (6 bases). The length of the CDR3 is 13 residues. Trimming removed 6 bases from V and 7 bases from J, with 15 bases in between. Germline assignment: CDR1 MNHEY and CDR2 SVGAGI. Here the CDR3 reads CASSAMTGFEAFF. CDR3 sequence (DNA): TGTGCCAGCAGCGCCATGACAGGATTTGAAGCTTTCTTT.

The chain couples TRBV4-3 to TRBJ2-3; D ambiguous. The CDR3 extends over 12 amino acids. The ends were cut back, 0 bases at V and 6 bases at J, with 4 bases in the middle. Per the germline V gene, CDR1 is LGHNA and CDR2 is YSLEER. The CDR3 DNA is TGCGCCAGCAGCCAAGAGGGTGATACGCAGTATTTT. It yields the protein CASSQEGDTQYF.

Comments on this clone: Within the sample, other DNA sequences also encode this same CDR3. The rearrangement uses TRBV5-6 and TRBJ2-7, with a possible D match to TRBD2 (5 bases). The CDR3 is 14 residues long. Germline V gene sequence: CDR1 SGHDT, CDR2 YYEEEE. The V end lost 0 bases, the J end lost 1 base, and 8 bases lay between the germline ends. CDR3 sequence (DNA): TGTGCCAGCAGCTTGGCCGGGGTTTCCTACGAGCAGTACTTC. Its protein product is CASSLAGVSYEQYF.

The rearrangement joins TRBV29-1 to TRBJ2-1; either TRBD1 or TRBD2 may supply D (5 bases each). V was shortened by 6 bases and J by 0 bases, with 15 bases between the two germline ends. The CDR3 spans 15 residues. Per the germline V gene, CDR1 is SQVTM and CDR2 is ANQGSEA. DNA for the CDR3: TGCAGCGTGTCAGGGACGCTGAGCTCCTACAATGAGCAGTTCTTC. Protein product: CSVSGTLSSYNEQFF.

In DNA form, the CDR3 reads TGCGCCAGCAGCCAGAGCGGTACCTACGAGCAGTACTTC. Translated: CASSQSGTYEQYF. This chain connects TRBV5-1 to TRBJ2-7; tentatively, D is TRBD2 (5 bases). This CDR3 spans 13 amino acids. V shed 4 bases and J shed 2 bases, with 10 bases lying between them. Germline V CDR1 and CDR2: SGHRS, YFSETQ.

The genes are TRBV6-5 and TRBJ2-1; D is possibly TRBD1 (6 bases). V lost 8 bases, J lost 3 bases, and 14 bases lay in between. Germline V gene data show CDR1 as MNHEY and CDR2 as SVGAGI. This CDR3 has 14 amino acids. CDR3 sequence reads: CASRTTDSYNEQFF. The CDR3, as DNA: TGTGCCAGCCGGACAACGGACAGCTACAATGAGCAGTTCTTC.